A single sample is the source of the 27 T cell receptor beta chains below, sequenced in a study of blood T cell repertoires in COVID-19. Profiled with immunoSEQ multiplex PCR; TCRdb holds only in-frame clones, not every one. The sample carries 200,000 to 300,000 clones, 86% recorded once. The sample consisted of peripheral blood. All receptors come from a woman older than 75 with COVID-19, enrolled during active disease.

This clone was seen once. V usage is TRBV18 and J usage is TRBJ2-3; 7 positions match TRBD1. CDR3 length: 17 amino acids. Germline V CDR1 and CDR2: KGHSH, LQKENI. The ends lost 3 bases at V and 0 bases at J; junction bases unmatched: 9. The CDR3 reads CASSPMGQRYSTDTQYF. The CDR3 DNA reads as TGTGCCAGCTCACCCATGGGACAGCGATATAGCACAGATACGCAGTATTTT.

This clone occurred once. The chain couples TRBV7-2 to TRBJ2-3; 7 bases line up with TRBD1. The germline V gene has CDR1 SGHTA and CDR2 FQGNSA. Trimming took 7 bases from V and 2 from J; bases not matched to a gene: 3. The CDR3 contains 13 residues. The CDR3 here is CASNRGVTDTQYF. The CDR3, as DNA: TGTGCCAGCAACAGGGGAGTCACAGATACGCAGTATTTT.

The genes are TRBV7-8 and TRBJ1-2, with D possibly matching TRBD1 (5 bases). Germline V gives CDR1 SGHVS, CDR2 FQNEAQ. V lost 1 base, J lost 8 bases, and 11 bases lay in between. CDR3 length: 13 residues. The CDR3 region has the DNA TGTGCCAGCAGCTTAGAAGGGGCGGGAGGCTACACCTTC. This gives the protein CASSLEGAGGYTF.

CDR3 in DNA: TGCGCCAGCAGTGAGTCGAGCCCTTATGGGACAAAGAACTATGGCTACACCTTC. Protein product: CASSESSPYGTKNYGYTF. V and J are TRBV10-1 and TRBJ1-2, with a possible D match to TRBD1 (6 bases). Germline CDR1 WNHNN, CDR2 SYGVQD (reference sequence). This CDR3 is built from 18 residues. V lost 0 bases, J lost 2 bases, and 19 bases lay in between.

This clone was seen only a few times. An end of the junction differs from the germline gene, which may be a read error. J is TRBJ2-7 and V is TRBV18; tentative D call: TRBD1 (6 bases). The germline V gene has CDR1 KGHSH and CDR2 LQKENI. CDR3 length: 16 amino acids. The CDR3 sequence: CASSSPTGRISYEQYF. The CDR3 nucleotides are TGTGCCAGCTCATCACCGACAGGCCGGATATCGTACGAGCAGTACTTC. Supplemented by reference TRBV18 and TRBJ2-7, the full variable domain reads NAGVMQNPRHLVRRRGQEARLRCSPMKGHSHVYWYRQLPEEGLKFMVYLQKENIIDESGMPKERFSAEFPKEGPSILRIQQVVRGDSAAYFCASSSPTGRISYEQYFGPGTRLTVT.

This clone appeared a single time. This sequence joins TRBV19 and TRBJ2-3; TRBD2 aligns across 12 bases. Germline trimming cut 5 bases from V and 1 base from J; bases unmatched to any gene: 4. The CDR3 loop spans 16 amino acids. Germline loops: CDR1 LNHDA, CDR2 SQIVND (reference sequence). The CDR3 loop reads CASSSRLAGGTDTQYF. The CDR3 region has the DNA TGTGCCAGTAGTTCCCGACTAGCGGGGGGCACAGATACGCAGTATTTT.

The chain joins TRBV19 to TRBJ1-6, with 7 bases identical to TRBD1. CDR3 length equals 13 residues. Germline CDR1 reads LNHDA; CDR2 reads SQIVND (reference sequence). The junction had 3 bases not matched to a gene; V was cut back by 2 bases and J by 11 bases. This CDR3 reads CASSITGDAPLHF. For the CDR3, the DNA is TGTGCCAGTAGTATAACAGGGGATGCACCCCTCCACTTT.

This clone came up a few times. V gene TRBV6-5 combines with J gene TRBJ1-1; perhaps TRBD1 as D (5 bases). V lost 2 bases, J lost 0 bases, and 10 bases lay in between. From germline, CDR1 is MNHEY and CDR2 SVGAGI. CDR3 length equals 15 residues. The CDR3 nucleotides read TGTGCCAGCAGTTACAGGGGATCCATGAACACTGAAGCTTTCTTT. Translation: CASSYRGSMNTEAFF.

The rearrangement links TRBV5-4 to TRBJ1-1; 9 nucleotides line up with TRBD1. The ends lost 3 bases at V and 0 bases at J; junction bases unmatched: 3. CDR3 size: 15 residues. Germline CDR1 is SGHNT and CDR2 is YYREEE (reference sequence). The CDR3 coding sequence is TGTGCCAGCAGCTACGGACAGGGGTTGAACACTGAAGCTTTCTTT. It yields the protein CASSYGQGLNTEAFF.

This chain links TRBV6-1 with TRBJ2-7; the match to TRBD1 covers 7 bases. The CDR3 runs 14 residues. The V gene end was trimmed by 3 bases and the J gene end by 2 bases; junction bases not matched to a gene: 4. CDR1 is MNHNS, CDR2 SASEGT, per germline. Here the CDR3 DNA reads TGTGCCAGCAGTGATGCGGACAGGCCCTACGAGCAGTACGTC. Residues: CASSDADRPYEQYV.

This clone was observed once. This chain uses TRBV5-4 with TRBJ2-2; 12 positions agree with TRBD2. Germline CDR1 SGHNT, CDR2 YYREEE (reference sequence). CDR3 length: 16 residues. The V and J ends lost 1 base and 6 bases, in that order; junction bases with no gene match: 4. In DNA form, the CDR3 reads TGTGCCAGCAGCTTGTCTAGGACTAGCGGGGCCGGGGAGCTGTTTTTT. This gives the protein CASSLSRTSGAGELFF.

In nucleotides, the CDR3 is TGTGCCAGCAGTTACAAACAGGCAGGGACTGAAGCTTTCTTT. This gives the protein CASSYKQAGTEAFF. The rearrangement joins TRBV2 to TRBJ1-1; D might be TRBD1 (5 bases). The germline V and J ends were trimmed by 5 bases and 5 bases, with 15 bases remaining between them. This CDR3 spans 14 amino acids. Germline V lookup: CDR1 SNHLY, CDR2 FYNNEI.

This chain links TRBV18 with TRBJ1-1; possible D gene TRBD1, 6 bases. Germline CDR1 reads KGHSH; CDR2 reads LQKENI. V shed 3 bases and J shed 2 bases, with 13 bases lying between them. The CDR3 has 15 amino acids. The CDR3 DNA reads as TGTGCCAGCTCACCCCGGGACACAGGAAACACTGAAGCTTTCTTT. Translating gives CASSPRDTGNTEAFF.

The CDR3 region has the DNA TGTGCCAGCAGCTTGGTTACTGGGACAGAGGGATTTGGCTACACCTTC. It encodes CASSLVTGTEGFGYTF. The rearrangement joins TRBV5-6 to TRBJ1-2; 7 bases are a match to TRBD1. The CDR3 runs to 16 residues. Unmatched junction bases numbered 12, after V lost 0 bases and J lost 7 bases. Germline lookup yields CDR1 SGHDT and CDR2 YYEEEE.

J is TRBJ1-4 and V is TRBV5-4, with 7 bases identical to TRBD1. The germline CDR1 and CDR2 sequences are SGHNT and YYREEE (reference sequence). Trimming removed 1 base from V and 8 bases from J; junction bases left unmatched: 5. The CDR3 is 14 amino acids. CDR3 loop: CASSLKGAGEKLFF. The CDR3 DNA sequence: TGTGCCAGCAGCTTGAAGGGGGCCGGGGAAAAACTGTTTTTT.

This chain uses TRBV2 with TRBJ2-2, with D possibly TRBD1 on 6 matching bases. The CDR3 consists of 13 residues. Trimming stripped 0 bases from V and 8 bases from J, with 7 bases between. Germline V gene data show CDR1 as SNHLY and CDR2 as FYNNEI. CDR3 coding DNA: TGTGCCAGCAGTGAAGCAAGGGGGGGGGAGCTGTTTTTT. Translation: CASSEARGGELFF.

This chain links TRBV24-1 with TRBJ2-5; TRBD1 matches at 10 bases. This CDR3 has 15 amino acids. V was clipped by 5 bases and J by 2 bases; unmatched bases: 4. CDR1 is KGHDR, CDR2 SFDVKD, per germline. The CDR3 bases are TGTGCCACCAGTGGCGGGACAGGGGATCAAGAGACCCAGTACTTC. It codes for CATSGGTGDQETQYF.

J is TRBJ1-4 and V is TRBV18, with D maybe TRBD1 (5 bases). The V end lost 3 bases, the J end lost 5 bases, and 19 bases lay between the germline ends. Germline V CDR1 and CDR2: KGHSH, LQKENI. This CDR3 has 17 residues. CDR3 nucleotide sequence: TGTGCCAGCTCACCCGATGCCGGGACTTTTCTAAATGAAAAACTGTTTTTT. It is translated as CASSPDAGTFLNEKLFF.

DNA for the CDR3: TGTGCCAGCAGCCCCCTGGTGACTTCCTACGAGCAGTACTTC. Protein product: CASSPLVTSYEQYF. The chain is built from TRBV9 and TRBJ2-7; D is uncertain. The CDR3 consists of 14 residues. Germline V lookup: CDR1 SGDLS, CDR2 YYNGEE. The V end lost 4 bases, the J end lost 1 base, and 12 bases lay between the germline ends.

The V gene is TRBV29-1, the J gene TRBJ1-3; a possible D gene is TRBD1 (5 bases). The V gene's germline CDR1 is SQVTM and CDR2 ANQGSEA. V was shortened by 7 bases and J by 2 bases, with 12 bases between the two germline ends. The CDR3 runs 13 residues. CDR3 protein: CSAGVTTGNTIYF. In nucleotides, the CDR3 is TGCAGCGCGGGGGTGACAACTGGAAACACCATATATTTT.

The gene calls are TRBV19 and TRBJ2-2, with 8 positions matching TRBD1. V was clipped by 5 bases and J by 6 bases; unmatched bases: 11. Germline V gene lookup returns CDR1 LNHDA and CDR2 SQIVND (reference sequence). CDR3 length: 16 residues. Here the CDR3 DNA reads TGTGCCAGTAGTGTCACAGGGGGAATTCCTGCCGGGGAGCTGTTTTTT. This encodes CASSVTGGIPAGELFF.

The chain carries TRBV19 and TRBJ1-1; D gene unclear. V lost 7 bases, J lost 4 bases, and 16 bases lay in between. The CDR3 length is 14 residues. Per germline, CDR1 LNHDA and CDR2 SQIVND (reference sequence). CDR3 loop: CASNIIPPVTEAFF. The CDR3 DNA is TGTGCCAGTAATATCATTCCCCCGGTCACTGAAGCTTTCTTT.

The table lists this clone with a few counts. This chain joins TRBV12-3 or TRBV12-4 and TRBJ1-5; unclear D gene. This CDR3 has 12 amino acids. V was pared by 3 bases and J by 7 bases, with 7 bases between. The CDR3 protein is CASSFHQQPQHF. The DNA of the CDR3 is TGTGCCAGCAGTTTTCATCAACAGCCCCAGCATTTT.

V usage is TRBV7-2 and J usage is TRBJ1-6, with D perhaps matching TRBD1 (5 bases). Trimming removed 2 bases from V and 9 bases from J, with 8 bases in between. This CDR3 region has 13 residues. CDR1 is SGHTA, CDR2 FQGNSA, per germline. The CDR3 DNA sequence: TGTGCCAGCAGCTTACAGGGCCGTTCACCCCTCCACTTT. Translating it yields CASSLQGRSPLHF.

The chain couples TRBV18 to TRBJ1-1; D remains ambiguous. Trimming took 3 bases from V and 6 from J, leaving 5 bases between them. Germline assignment: CDR1 KGHSH and CDR2 LQKENI. The CDR3 has 11 residues. The CDR3 DNA reads TGTGCCAGCTCACCCCGGGCTGAAGCTTTCTTT. Translating gives CASSPRAEAFF.

The gene calls are TRBV5-1 and TRBJ2-5; D call uncertain. CDR1 and CDR2 (germline): SGHRS, YFSETQ. V was pared by 4 bases and J by 3 bases, with 4 bases between. The length of the CDR3 is 11 residues. The CDR3 nucleotides read TGCGCCAGCAGCGTTAAAGAGACCCAGTACTTC. Translated: CASSVKETQYF.

The chain has TRBV19 and TRBJ1-4, with D perhaps TRBD1 (6 bases). V was shortened by 3 bases and J by 7 bases, with 21 bases between the two germline ends. The CDR3 has 17 amino acids. Germline lookup yields CDR1 LNHDA and CDR2 SQIVND (reference sequence). CDR3 protein: CASSILLPGGWGEKLFF. The CDR3 DNA sequence: TGTGCCAGTAGTATCTTGCTACCGGGGGGCTGGGGTGAAAAACTGTTTTTT.